The present entry profiles one TCR beta chain with its context. Only a few counts were recorded for this clone. The specificity of this receptor is unknown. Base qualities are not recorded, but no much larger clone differs from it by a single base. TCRbeta CDR3 regions were amplified from genomic DNA by means of the immunoSEQ Assay, a bias-controlled multiplex PCR. The paper's processing steps were these. Within the assay, amplification of reference gene primers was used to estimate how many nucleated cells each sample contained. Sequence reads were collapsed and filtered to measure the absolute abundance of every unique TCRbeta CDR3 rearrangement. Productive Simpson clonality was computed per sample as the square root of Simpson's diversity index over productive rearrangements. In TCRdb, the immuneACCESS table is reduced to in-frame sequences with V and J assigned. These tables do not hold every clone; where another copy was compared, an unresolved V gene accounts for under half, and the others remain unexplained. V and J calls and clone size are as listed in that table; D and trimming were resolved from the DNA. A total of roughly 230,000 clones appear in this sample, approximately 83% of them only once. The biggest ten clones account for roughly 3.2% of the sample.

Participants in the prospective study were enrolled through a virtual design, were aged roughly 18 to 100 years, and lived in approximately 25 United States geographic areas. To assign participants to cohorts, the prospective study relied on clinical history that participants themselves reported in a screening survey and a study questionnaire. Recovered participants in ImmuneRACE Cohort 3 were defined as having two consecutive negative NP/OP PCR tests, clearance from a healthcare professional, or resolution of symptoms. In the prospective study, whole blood, serum and a nasopharyngeal or oropharyngeal swab were collected from each participant by mobile phlebotomists. Prospective study participants could optionally give additional blood draws and questionnaires over an approximately 2-month period. Prospective study blood samples were shipped either frozen or at room temperature before DNA extraction.

The data originate from a study of blood T cell repertoires in COVID-19 (dated by TCRdb to the early 2020s). Turning to the overall study: Collaborator samples came from the United States, Italy and Spain and covered acute and convalescent phases of COVID-19. HLA class I and class II types, where available, came from metadata supplied by the sample provider rather than from assay-based typing. Sample metadata almost always included a de-identified subject ID, COVID-19 status, age in years and sex. The material from the prospective study consisted of cDNA or gDNA derived from T cells, B-cell-depleted T cells, or PBMCs. The dataset comprised deeply sampled blood TCRbeta repertoires from subjects exposed to, actively infected with, or recovered from COVID-19. The samples were drawn from two sources: the first 160 participants of the ongoing ImmuneRACE study, and 1,254 subjects contributed by 6 global collaborators. The repertoires were made available in a free public database intended to serve as a resource for research on the immune response to SARS-CoV-2.

General study outcomes and caveats: Clinical and demographic metadata were provided uncurated, with the amount varying by source and participant.

V gives up 1 base and J gives up 7 bases, and the segment between their germline ends measures 16 bases. From the germline V gene, CDR1 is LGHNA and CDR2 is YNFKEQ. Inclusive of the bounding cysteine and phenylalanine, the CDR3 is 15 residues long. CDR3 DNA only is kept here, 45 bases in frame from base 1. The chain uses TRBV4-2 and TRBJ1-2, and perhaps TRBD1 as D gene, on 5 matching bases. The sample consisted of PBMCs or T cells enriched from blood (not recorded which). The clonotype comes from a man aged 50 to 60 who had recovered from COVID-19. CDR3 loop: CASSQGLQVRIGYTF. The sequence in DNA is TGTGCCAGCAGCCAAGGGTTACAGGTCAGAATTGGCTACACCTTC.